This is a list of T cell receptor beta chains from one sample in a study of radiation and T cells in renal cell carcinoma. Sequencing used immunoSEQ multiplex PCR; TCRdb keeps in-frame clones, though not all of them. The sample shows 140,000 to 150,000 clones, about 88% of them seen only once. This material consisted of blood, taken from a patient whose treatment included radiotherapy and nephrectomy. The source of these receptors is a woman between 70 and 85 years old with renal cell carcinoma. The CDR3 runs from the conserved cysteine through the conserved F or W. D genes are given only for firm matches. Rows give clone size only sometimes, using once, few, many, or a class for an expanded clone.

v_call	clone_size	d_call	j_call	cdr3_nt	cdr3_aa
TRBV6-5	once	NA	TRBJ1-2	TGTGCCAGCAGTTACTCGGCCAGAGCAGACTATGGCTACACCTTC	CASSYSARADYGYTF
TRBV7-2	NA	NA	TRBJ2-2	TGTGCCAGCAGTCGCGGAAGGGAATTCGGGGAGCTGTTTTTT	CASSRGREFGELFF
TRBV7-6	once	TRBD2	TRBJ2-2	TGTGCCAGCAGCTTAGCGTCGATAGCGGGGGTGAACACCGGGGAGCTGTTTTTT	CASSLASIAGVNTGELFF
TRBV7-3	NA	TRBD1	TRBJ1-1	TGTGCCAGCAGCTCGGACAGGGACACTGAAGCTTTCTTT	CASSSDRDTEAFF
TRBV5-1	NA	TRBD1	TRBJ1-2	TGCGCCAGCAGCTTGGGGGACAGGAACCCCTATGGCTACACCTTC	CASSLGDRNPYGYTF
TRBV7-2	NA	TRBD1	TRBJ1-5	TGTGCCAGCAGCTCGGGACAGGGGGGTGCTCAGCCCCAGCATTTT	CASSSGQGGAQPQHF
TRBV19	NA	TRBD1	TRBJ2-6	TGTGCCAGTAGTGTGACAGGGCCCAGCGATCACTCTGGGGCCAACGTCCTGACTTTC	CASSVTGPSDHSGANVLTF
TRBV15	few	NA	TRBJ1-6	TGTGCCACCAGCCCCCCAAGTGATTCACCCCTCCACTTT	CATSPPSDSPLHF
TRBV5-1	NA	NA	TRBJ2-3	TGCGCCAGCAGCTTGGAGGGGCAGGGCACAGATACGCAGTATTTT	CASSLEGQGTDTQYF
TRBV6-5	NA	NA	TRBJ2-1	TGTGCCAGCAGCTCGGGGGGCGGGTACAATGAGCAGTTCTTC	CASSSGGGYNEQFF
TRBV5-4	once	NA	TRBJ2-1	TGTGCCAGCAGCTTGCAAGGGTTTCGCAATGAGCAGTTCTTC	CASSLQGFRNEQFF
TRBV7-2	NA	NA	TRBJ1-4	TGTGCCAGCAGCACGAGGCGCGGGGGATGGGAAAAACTGTTTTTT	CASSTRRGGWEKLFF